These 16 T cell receptor beta chains share one sample of origin, sequenced in a study of blood T cells in healthy people across ages. PCR was performed a second time for 7 to 11 cycles using a sample-barcoded 5' primer and a J-beta primer mix. A single record per CDR3 protein comes from TCRdb applying MiXCR to the 5' RACE reads. Of approximately 760,000 distinct CDR3 sequences in the sample, around 25% were seen once. These data were likewise used in another study, on T cells of mothers and their children.

The sample taken for sequencing was blood. These receptors came from a boy aged 5-17 years in good health.

A note on this clonotype: At one end, the junction sequence differs from germline, possibly due to a read error. The chain has TRBV7-9 and TRBJ2-5; D perhaps matches TRBD1 (5 bases). The CDR3 totals 14 residues. The germline gives CDR1 SEHNR, CDR2 FQNEAQ (reference sequence). CDR3 DNA sequence: TGTGCCGGCAGCCGGGCAGGGTTCCAAGAGACCCAGTACTTC. Translation gives CAGSRAGFQETQYF.

The V gene is TRBV5-1, the J gene TRBJ2-3; D may be TRBD2 (6 bases). This CDR3 has 14 amino acids. V was shortened by 8 bases and J by 0 bases, with 13 bases between the two germline ends. Germline V CDR1 and CDR2: SGHRS, YFSETQ. Here the CDR3 reads CASQTRPSTDTQYF. The DNA of the CDR3 is TGCGCCAGTCAGACTAGGCCAAGCACAGATACGCAGTATTTT.

This clonotype was detected a few times. The chain recombines TRBV9 with TRBJ2-5; weak D call: TRBD2 (6 bases). CDR1 is SGDLS and CDR2 is YYNGEE in the germline V gene. The V gene lost 0 bases and the J gene lost 5 bases, with 17 bases spanning the gap. This CDR3 is built from 16 residues. The CDR3 DNA reads as TGTGCCAGCAGCGTAGGGGCTAGCGCCCCAGGGGAGACCCAGTACTTC. This codes for CASSVGASAPGETQYF.

This clonotype was seen a handful of times. Possible read error: a much larger clone is one base away. This rearrangement joins TRBV12-3 or TRBV12-4 to TRBJ2-7; no clear D gene. The CDR3 runs 13 residues. CDR3 nucleotide sequence: TGTGCCAGCAGTTTTCCGAGCTCCTACGGGCAGTACTTC. Its protein product is CASSFPSSYGQYF.

Comment on this clonotype: A read error is possible here, since a much larger clone lies one base away. The chain combines TRBV5-1 with TRBJ2-5, with D possibly matching TRBD2 (5 bases). This CDR3 has 15 residues. CDR1 is SGHRS and CDR2 is YFSETQ in the germline V gene. The CDR3 protein is CASILEDSYRETQYF. The CDR3 bases are TGCGCCAGCATCTTGGAGGACTCCTACCGGGAGACCCAGTACTTC.

There are a few counts of this clonotype. V is TRBV28 and J is TRBJ2-5, with 10 positions matching TRBD1. The better agreement between TRBJ2-1 and the DNA end casts doubt on the J call. Germline V gene sequence: CDR1 MDHEN, CDR2 SYDVKM. The CDR3 contains 15 residues. The DNA of the CDR3 is TGTGCCAGCAGTGTAGACAGGGGGCCCTACAATGAGCAGTTCTTC. This sequence encodes CASSVDRGPYNEQFF.

With respect to this clonotype: Sequence at one end of the junction differs from germline and may be a read error. The chain uses TRBV18 and TRBJ2-5; tentative D call: TRBD2 (6 bases). The CDR3 is 16 amino acids. Per the germline V gene, CDR1 is KGHSH and CDR2 is LQKENI. CDR3 amino acids: CAGSPPRYGGQETQYF. The DNA for the CDR3 is TGTGCCGGCTCACCCCCTCGGTACGGGGGTCAGGAGACCCAGTACTTC.

V gene TRBV6-5 combines with J gene TRBJ2-7, with a possible D match to TRBD2 (5 bases). Germline assignment: CDR1 MNHEY and CDR2 SVGAGI. The CDR3 runs to 15 residues. V lost 0 bases, J lost 3 bases, and 12 bases lay in between. CDR3 sequence: CASSYSTLGSYEQYF. The CDR3 coding sequence is TGTGCCAGCAGTTACTCGACATTGGGGAGCTACGAGCAGTACTTC.

This clonotype showed up just once. The V gene is TRBV7-2, the J gene TRBJ1-1, with D tentatively TRBD1 (5 bases). V lost 4 bases and J lost 0, with 9 bases in between. The CDR3 is 14 amino acids. CDR1 and CDR2 (germline): SGHTA, FQGNSA. Written as DNA, the CDR3 is TGTGCCAGCAGCTCAGGGTTTCTGAACACTGAAGCTTTCTTT. Protein: CASSSGFLNTEAFF.

This chain joins TRBV29-1 and TRBJ1-1, with unresolved D. This CDR3 is 11 amino acids long. V lost 4 bases and J 8 bases, leaving 11 bases between the germline ends. CDR1 and CDR2 from the germline V gene are SQVTM and ANQGSEA. In DNA, the CDR3 is TGCAGCGTTGGCCTCGAGGCAGAAGCTTTCTTT. Translating it yields CSVGLEAEAFF.

This clonotype was counted at least ten times. The V gene is TRBV16, the J gene TRBJ2-5; D ambiguous. The CDR3 is 12 amino acids. CDR1 and CDR2 from the germline V gene are KGHSY and FQNENV. V gave up 0 bases and J gave up 5 bases, with 4 bases separating them. CDR3 sequence: CASSQSLETQYF. The CDR3 DNA is TGTGCCAGCAGCCAATCTCTGGAGACCCAGTACTTC.

The rearrangement joins TRBV5-1 to TRBJ2-2; 7 bases line up with TRBD2. CDR3 length: 16 residues. CDR1 SGHRS and CDR2 YFSETQ come from the germline V gene. V gave up 5 bases and J gave up 0 bases; unmatched junction bases: 7. CDR3 sequence: CASSLSGATNTGELFF. For the CDR3, the DNA is TGCGCCAGCAGTCTAAGCGGGGCAACGAACACCGGGGAGCTGTTTTTT.

V and J are TRBV29-1 and TRBJ2-2, with 9 nucleotides matching TRBD1. Germline-derived CDR1 and CDR2 are SQVTM and ANQGSEA. The CDR3 length is 13 residues. V shed 4 bases and J 6 bases; nucleotides not matched to a gene: 3. In DNA form, the CDR3 reads TGCAGCGTTGGGGACAGGGCGGCCGGGGAGCTGTTTTTT. Translation gives CSVGDRAAGELFF.

This clonotype was seen only a few times. CDR3 nucleotides: TGCAGCGTTGTGGGCCAAGTCGTCGACAATGAGCAGTTCTTC. Translated, it gives CSVVGQVVDNEQFF. The V call is TRBV29-1, the J call TRBJ2-1; D is uncertain. CDR3 size: 14 residues. The V gene's germline CDR1 is SQVTM and CDR2 ANQGSEA. V was shortened by 4 bases and J by 5 bases, with 15 bases between the two germline ends.

V usage is TRBV11-2 and J usage is TRBJ1-6; maybe TRBD1 (5 bases). With 5 bases removed from V and 7 bases from J, the gap between germline ends came to 15 bases. This CDR3 region has 15 residues. Germline assignment: CDR1 SGHAT and CDR2 FQNNGV. CDR3 nucleotide sequence: TGTGCCAGCAGCGCCGCAGGACACGTCAATTCACCCCTCCACTTT. Its protein product is CASSAAGHVNSPLHF.

This clonotype has a handful of counts. As DNA, the CDR3 is TGTGCCAGCAGTGAATCAAAGGGGCCATACGAGCAGTACTTC. It yields the protein CASSESKGPYEQYF. This sequence joins TRBV2 and TRBJ2-1; possibly TRBD1 for D (5 bases). The last part of the DNA fits TRBJ2-7 better; the J call may be wrong. Germline V gives CDR1 SNHLY, CDR2 FYNNEI. The CDR3 consists of 14 residues.